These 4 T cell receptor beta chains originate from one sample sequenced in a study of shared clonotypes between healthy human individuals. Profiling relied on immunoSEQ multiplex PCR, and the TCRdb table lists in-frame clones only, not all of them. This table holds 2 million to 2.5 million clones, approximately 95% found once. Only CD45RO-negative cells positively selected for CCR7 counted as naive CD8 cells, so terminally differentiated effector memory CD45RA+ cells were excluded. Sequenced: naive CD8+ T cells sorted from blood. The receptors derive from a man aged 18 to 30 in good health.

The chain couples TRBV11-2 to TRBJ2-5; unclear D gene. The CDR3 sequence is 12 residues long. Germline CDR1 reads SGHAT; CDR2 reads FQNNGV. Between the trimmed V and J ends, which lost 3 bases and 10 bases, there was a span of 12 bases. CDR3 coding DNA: TGTGCCAGCAGCTTCTCCAGCCCCCTCCAGTACTTC. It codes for CASSFSSPLQYF.

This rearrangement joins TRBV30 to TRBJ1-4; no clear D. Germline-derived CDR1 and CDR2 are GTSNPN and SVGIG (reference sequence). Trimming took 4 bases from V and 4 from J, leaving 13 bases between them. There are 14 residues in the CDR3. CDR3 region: CAWTLESNNEKLFF. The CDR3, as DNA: TGTGCCTGGACACTTGAGTCAAATAATGAAAAACTGTTTTTT.

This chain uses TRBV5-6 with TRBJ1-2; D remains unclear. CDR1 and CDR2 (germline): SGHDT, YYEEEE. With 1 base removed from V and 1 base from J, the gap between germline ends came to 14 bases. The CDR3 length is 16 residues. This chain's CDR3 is CASSLPGLILNYGYTF. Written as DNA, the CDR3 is TGTGCCAGCAGCTTGCCGGGCCTCATTCTTAACTATGGCTACACCTTC.

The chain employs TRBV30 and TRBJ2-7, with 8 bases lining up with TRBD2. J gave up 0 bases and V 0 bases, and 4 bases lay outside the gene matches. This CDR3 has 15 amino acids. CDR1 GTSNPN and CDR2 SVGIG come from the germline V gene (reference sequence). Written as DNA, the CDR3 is TGTGCCTGGAGTGTACGGGGGGGCAGCTCCTACGAGCAGTACTTC. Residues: CAWSVRGGSSYEQYF.